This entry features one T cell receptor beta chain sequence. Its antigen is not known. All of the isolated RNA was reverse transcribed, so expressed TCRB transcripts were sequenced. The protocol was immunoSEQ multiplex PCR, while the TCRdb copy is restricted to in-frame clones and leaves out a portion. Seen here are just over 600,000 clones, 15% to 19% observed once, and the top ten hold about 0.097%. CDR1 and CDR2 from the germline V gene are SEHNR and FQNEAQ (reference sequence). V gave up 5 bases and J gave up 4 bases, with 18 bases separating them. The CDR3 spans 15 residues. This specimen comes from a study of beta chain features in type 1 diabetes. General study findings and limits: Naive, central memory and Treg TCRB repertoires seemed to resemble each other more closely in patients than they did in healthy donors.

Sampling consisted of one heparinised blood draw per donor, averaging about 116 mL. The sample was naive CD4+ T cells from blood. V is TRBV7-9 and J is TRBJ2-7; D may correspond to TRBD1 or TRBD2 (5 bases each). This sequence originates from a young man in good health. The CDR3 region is CASSGGWGLSYEQYF. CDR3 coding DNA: TGTGCCAGCAGCGGCGGGTGGGGGTTGAGTTACGAGCAGTACTTC.